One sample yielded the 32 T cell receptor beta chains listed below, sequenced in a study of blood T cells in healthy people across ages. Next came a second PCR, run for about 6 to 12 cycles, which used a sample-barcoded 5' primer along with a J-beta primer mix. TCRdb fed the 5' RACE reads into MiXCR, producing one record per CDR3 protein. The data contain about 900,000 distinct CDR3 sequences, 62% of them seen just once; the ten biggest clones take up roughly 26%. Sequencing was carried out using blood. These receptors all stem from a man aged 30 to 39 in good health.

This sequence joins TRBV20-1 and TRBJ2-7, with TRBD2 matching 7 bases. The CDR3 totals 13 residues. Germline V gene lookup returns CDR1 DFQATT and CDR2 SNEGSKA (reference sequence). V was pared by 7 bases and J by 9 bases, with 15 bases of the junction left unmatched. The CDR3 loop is CSVLRASGEPQYF. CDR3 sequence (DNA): TGCAGTGTCCTCCGAGCTAGCGGTGAACCGCAGTACTTC.

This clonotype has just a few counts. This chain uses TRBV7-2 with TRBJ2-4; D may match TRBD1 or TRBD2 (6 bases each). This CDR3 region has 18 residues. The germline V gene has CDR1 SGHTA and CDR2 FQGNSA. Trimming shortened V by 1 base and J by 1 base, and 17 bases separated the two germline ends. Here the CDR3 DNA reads TGTGCCAGCAGCTTAGGGAGTCAGGGGAGGTTGGCCAAAAACATTCAGTACTTC. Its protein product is CASSLGSQGRLAKNIQYF.

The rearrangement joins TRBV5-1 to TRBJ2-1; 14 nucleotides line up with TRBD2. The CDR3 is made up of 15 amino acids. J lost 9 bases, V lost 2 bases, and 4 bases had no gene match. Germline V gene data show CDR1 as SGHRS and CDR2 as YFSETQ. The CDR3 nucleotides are TGCGCCAGCAGCTTAAGACTAGCGGGGGGGATTGAGCAGTTCTTC. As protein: CASSLRLAGGIEQFF.

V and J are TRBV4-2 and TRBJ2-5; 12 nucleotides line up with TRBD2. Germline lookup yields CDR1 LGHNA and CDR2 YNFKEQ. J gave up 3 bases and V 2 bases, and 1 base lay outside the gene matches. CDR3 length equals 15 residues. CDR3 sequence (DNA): TGTGCCAGCAGCCAACGACTAGCGGGGGAAGAGACCCAGTACTTC. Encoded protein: CASSQRLAGEETQYF.

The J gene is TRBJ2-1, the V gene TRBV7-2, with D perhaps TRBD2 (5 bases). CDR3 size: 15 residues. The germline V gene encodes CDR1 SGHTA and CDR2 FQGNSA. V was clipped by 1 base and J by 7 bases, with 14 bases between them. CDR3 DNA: TGTGCCAGCAGCTTAGGAAGGCGGGTCGGGAATGAGCAGTTCTTC. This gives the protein CASSLGRRVGNEQFF.

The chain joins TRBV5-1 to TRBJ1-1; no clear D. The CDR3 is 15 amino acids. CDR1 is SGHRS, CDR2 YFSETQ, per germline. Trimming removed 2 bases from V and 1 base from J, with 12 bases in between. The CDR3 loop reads CASSFERAGNTEAFF. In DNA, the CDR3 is TGCGCCAGCAGCTTCGAACGGGCAGGGAACACTGAAGCTTTCTTT.

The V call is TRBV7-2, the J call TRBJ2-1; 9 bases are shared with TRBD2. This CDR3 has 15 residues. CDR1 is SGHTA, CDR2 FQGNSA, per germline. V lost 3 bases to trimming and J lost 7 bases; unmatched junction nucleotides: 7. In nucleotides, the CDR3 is TGTGCCAGCAGCTTCGAACTAGCGGGTAGAAATGAGCAGTTCTTC. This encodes CASSFELAGRNEQFF.

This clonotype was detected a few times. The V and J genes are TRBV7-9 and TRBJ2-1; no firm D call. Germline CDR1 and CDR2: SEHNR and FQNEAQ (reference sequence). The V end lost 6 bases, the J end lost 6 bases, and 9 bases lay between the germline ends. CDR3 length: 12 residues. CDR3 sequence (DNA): TGTGCCAGCAGTACCGACGGCAATGAGCAGTTCTTC. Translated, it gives CASSTDGNEQFF.

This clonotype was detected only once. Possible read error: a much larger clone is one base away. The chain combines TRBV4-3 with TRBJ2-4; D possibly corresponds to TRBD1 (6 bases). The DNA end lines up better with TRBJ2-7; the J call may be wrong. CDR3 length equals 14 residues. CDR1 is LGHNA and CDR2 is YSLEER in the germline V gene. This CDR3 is CASSQDRDTYEQYF. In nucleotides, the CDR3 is TGCGCCAGCAGCCAAGATAGGGACACCTACGAGCAGTACTTC.

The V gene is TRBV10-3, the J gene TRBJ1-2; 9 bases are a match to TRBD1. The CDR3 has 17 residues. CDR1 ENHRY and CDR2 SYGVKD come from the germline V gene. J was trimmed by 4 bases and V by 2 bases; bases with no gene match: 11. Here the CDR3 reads CAISELLGQGGGYGYTF. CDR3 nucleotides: TGTGCCATCAGTGAGCTGCTGGGACAGGGAGGTGGCTATGGCTACACCTTC.

CDR3 region: CASSASLAGGREQYF. In DNA, the CDR3 is TGTGCCAGCTCGGCTTCCCTAGCGGGGGGGCGCGAGCAGTACTTC. V usage is TRBV4-2 and J usage is TRBJ2-7; 12 positions match TRBD2. There are 15 residues in the CDR3. Germline values: CDR1 LGHNA, CDR2 YNFKEQ. Trimming at V came to 8 bases and at J to 6 bases, leaving 11 bases not matched to a gene.

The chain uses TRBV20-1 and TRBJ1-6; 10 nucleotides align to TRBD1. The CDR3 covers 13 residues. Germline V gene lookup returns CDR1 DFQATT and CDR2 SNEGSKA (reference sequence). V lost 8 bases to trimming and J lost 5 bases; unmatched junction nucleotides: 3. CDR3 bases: TGCAGTCGACAGGGGGCACATAATTCACCCCTCCACTTT. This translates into CSRQGAHNSPLHF.

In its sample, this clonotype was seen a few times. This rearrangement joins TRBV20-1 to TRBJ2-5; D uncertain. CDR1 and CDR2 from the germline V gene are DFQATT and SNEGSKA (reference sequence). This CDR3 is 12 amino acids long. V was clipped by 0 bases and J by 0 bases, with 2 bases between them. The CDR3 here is CSAREYQETQYF. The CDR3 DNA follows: TGCAGTGCTAGAGAGTACCAAGAGACCCAGTACTTC.

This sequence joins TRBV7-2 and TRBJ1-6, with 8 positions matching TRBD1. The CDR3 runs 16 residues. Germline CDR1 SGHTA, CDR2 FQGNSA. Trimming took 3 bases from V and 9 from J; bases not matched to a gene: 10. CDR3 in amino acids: CASSFGQGMTGSPLHF. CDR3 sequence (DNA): TGTGCCAGCAGCTTCGGACAGGGAATGACGGGTTCACCCCTCCACTTT. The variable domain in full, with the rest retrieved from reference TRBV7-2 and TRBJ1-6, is GAGVSQSPSNKVTEKGKDVELRCDPISGHTALYWYRQSLGQGLEFLIYFQGNSAPDKSGLPSDRFSAERTGGSVSTLTIQRTQQEDSAVYLCASSFGQGMTGSPLHFGNGTRLTVT.

Written as DNA, the CDR3 is TGTGCCAGCAGCCAAGATCGGACAGGTATCCGTGAGCAGTTCTTC. As protein: CASSQDRTGIREQFF. The V gene is TRBV4-2, the J gene TRBJ2-1, with 7 bases aligning to TRBD1. CDR1 LGHNA and CDR2 YNFKEQ come from the germline V gene. The CDR3 is made up of 15 amino acids. Trimming took 0 bases from V and 9 from J; bases not matched to a gene: 8.

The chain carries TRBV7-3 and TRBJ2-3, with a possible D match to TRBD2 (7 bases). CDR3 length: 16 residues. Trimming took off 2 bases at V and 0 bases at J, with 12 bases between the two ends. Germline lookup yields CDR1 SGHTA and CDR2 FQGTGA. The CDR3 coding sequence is TGTGCCAGCAGCTTAGCGGGGGCATATAGCACAGATACGCAGTATTTT. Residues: CASSLAGAYSTDTQYF.

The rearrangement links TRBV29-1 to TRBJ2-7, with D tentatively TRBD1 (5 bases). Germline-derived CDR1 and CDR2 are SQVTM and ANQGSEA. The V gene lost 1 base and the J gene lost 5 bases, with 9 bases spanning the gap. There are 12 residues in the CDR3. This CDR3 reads CSVEVRAHEQYF. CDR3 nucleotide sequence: TGCAGCGTTGAAGTCAGGGCCCACGAGCAGTACTTC.

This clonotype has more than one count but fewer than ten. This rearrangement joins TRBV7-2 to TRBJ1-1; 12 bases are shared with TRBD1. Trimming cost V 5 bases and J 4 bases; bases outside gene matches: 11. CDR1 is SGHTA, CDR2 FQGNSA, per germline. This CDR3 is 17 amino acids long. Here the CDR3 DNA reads TGTGCCAGCAGCCCAACGGGACAGGGGGCGCGGGGCACTGAAGCTTTCTTT. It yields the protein CASSPTGQGARGTEAFF.

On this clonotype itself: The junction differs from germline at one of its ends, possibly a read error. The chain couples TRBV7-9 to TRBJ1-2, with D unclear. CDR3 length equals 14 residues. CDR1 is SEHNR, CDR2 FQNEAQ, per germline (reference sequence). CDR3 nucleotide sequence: TGTGCCAGCGGCTTCCCCGGGAGTGGCTATGGCTACACCTTC. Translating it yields CASGFPGSGYGYTF.

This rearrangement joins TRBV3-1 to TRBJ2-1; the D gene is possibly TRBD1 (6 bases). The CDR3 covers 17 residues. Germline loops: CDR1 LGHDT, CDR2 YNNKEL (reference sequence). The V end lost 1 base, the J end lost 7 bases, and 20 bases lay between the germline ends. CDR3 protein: CASSQGYSTGGVNEQFF. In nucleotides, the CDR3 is TGTGCCAGCAGCCAAGGGTATTCGACAGGAGGAGTGAATGAGCAGTTCTTC.

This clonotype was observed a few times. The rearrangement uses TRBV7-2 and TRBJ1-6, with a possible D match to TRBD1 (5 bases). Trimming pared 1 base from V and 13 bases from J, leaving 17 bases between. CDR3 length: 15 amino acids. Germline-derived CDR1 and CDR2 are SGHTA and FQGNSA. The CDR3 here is CASSLVGDPISPLHF. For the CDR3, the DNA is TGTGCCAGCAGCTTAGTCGGGGACCCCATCTCCCCCCTCCACTTT.

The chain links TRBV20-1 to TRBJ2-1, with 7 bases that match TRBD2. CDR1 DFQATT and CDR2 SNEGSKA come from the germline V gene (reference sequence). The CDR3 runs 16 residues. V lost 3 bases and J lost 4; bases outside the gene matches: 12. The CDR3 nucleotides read TGCAGTGCTAGGGATCTTGGGCGGGAGCCATACAATGAGCAGTTCTTC. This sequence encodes CSARDLGREPYNEQFF.

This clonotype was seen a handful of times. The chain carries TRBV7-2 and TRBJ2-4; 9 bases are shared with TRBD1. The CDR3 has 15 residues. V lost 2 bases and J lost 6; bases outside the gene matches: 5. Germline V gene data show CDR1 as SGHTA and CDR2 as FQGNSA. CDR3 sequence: CASSLNRGPLNIQYF. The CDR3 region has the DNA TGTGCCAGCAGCTTAAACAGGGGGCCTTTAAACATTCAGTACTTC.

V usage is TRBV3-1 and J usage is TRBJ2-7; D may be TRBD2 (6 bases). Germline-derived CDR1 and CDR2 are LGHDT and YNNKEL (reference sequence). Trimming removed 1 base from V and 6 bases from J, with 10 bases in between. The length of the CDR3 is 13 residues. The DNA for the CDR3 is TGTGCCAGCAGCCAAGGCGGGACCAGCGAGCAGTACTTC. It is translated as CASSQGGTSEQYF.

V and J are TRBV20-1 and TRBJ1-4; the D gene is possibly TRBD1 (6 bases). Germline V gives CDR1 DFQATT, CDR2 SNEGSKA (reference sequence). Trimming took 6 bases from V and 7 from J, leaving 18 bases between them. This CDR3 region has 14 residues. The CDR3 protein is CSAKPRDIFEKLFF. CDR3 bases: TGCAGTGCCAAACCCCGGGACATTTTTGAAAAACTGTTTTTT.

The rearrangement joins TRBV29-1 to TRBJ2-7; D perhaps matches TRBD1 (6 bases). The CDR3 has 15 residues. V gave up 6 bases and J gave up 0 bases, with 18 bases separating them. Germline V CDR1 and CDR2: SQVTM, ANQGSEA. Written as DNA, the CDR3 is TGCAGCGTCGGGCAAGGGACAACCAGCTCCTACGAGCAGTACTTC. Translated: CSVGQGTTSSYEQYF.

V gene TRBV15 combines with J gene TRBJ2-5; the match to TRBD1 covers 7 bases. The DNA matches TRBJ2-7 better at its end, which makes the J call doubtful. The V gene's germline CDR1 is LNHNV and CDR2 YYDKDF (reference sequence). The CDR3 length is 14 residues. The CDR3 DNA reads TGTGCCACCAGCGGAAGGACAGGAGGCTACGAGCAGTACTTC. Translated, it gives CATSGRTGGYEQYF.

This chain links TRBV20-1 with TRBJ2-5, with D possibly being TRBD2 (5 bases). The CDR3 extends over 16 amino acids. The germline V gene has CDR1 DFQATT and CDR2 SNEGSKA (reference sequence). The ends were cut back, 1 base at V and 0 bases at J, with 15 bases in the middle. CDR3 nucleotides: TGCAGTGCTAGAGCCTCACGAGGAGGCTACCAAGAGACCCAGTACTTC. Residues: CSARASRGGYQETQYF.

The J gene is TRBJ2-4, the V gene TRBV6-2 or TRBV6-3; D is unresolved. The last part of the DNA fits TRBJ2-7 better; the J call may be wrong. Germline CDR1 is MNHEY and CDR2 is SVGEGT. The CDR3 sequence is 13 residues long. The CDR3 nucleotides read TGTGCCAGCACCCGCCTACCAATCTACGAGCAGTACTTC. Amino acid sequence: CASTRLPIYEQYF.

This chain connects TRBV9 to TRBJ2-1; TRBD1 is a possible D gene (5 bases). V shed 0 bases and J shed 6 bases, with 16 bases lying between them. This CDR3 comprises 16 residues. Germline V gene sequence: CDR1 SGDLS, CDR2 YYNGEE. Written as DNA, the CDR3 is TGTGCCAGCAGCGTAGGGGGCGGTGGATCTTCCAATGAGCAGTTCTTC. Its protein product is CASSVGGGGSSNEQFF.

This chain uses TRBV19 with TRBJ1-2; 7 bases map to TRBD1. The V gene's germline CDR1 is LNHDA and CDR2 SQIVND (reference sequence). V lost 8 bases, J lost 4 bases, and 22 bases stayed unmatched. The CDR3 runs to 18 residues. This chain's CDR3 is CASSNLGRQGSPVYGYTF. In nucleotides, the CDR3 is TGTGCCAGTTCCAACCTCGGAAGACAGGGCTCCCCCGTCTATGGCTACACCTTC.

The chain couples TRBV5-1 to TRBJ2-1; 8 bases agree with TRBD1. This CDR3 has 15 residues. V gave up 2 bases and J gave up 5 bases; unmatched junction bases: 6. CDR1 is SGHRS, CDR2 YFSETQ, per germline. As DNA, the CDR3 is TGCGCCAGCAGCTTCGTTGGACAGGGCGACAATGAGCAGTTCTTC. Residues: CASSFVGQGDNEQFF.